Sequencing of this TCR beta chain was carried out in a study of T cells in narcolepsy. Study-level findings and limits: Autoreactive clone sequences were missing from some blood memory CD4+ repertoires. Autoreactive clonotypes reportedly recurred in blood of same and different patients, not controls. Autoreactive HCRT-specific and TRIB2-specific clonotypes were marked in same-patient CSF-versus-blood CD4+ comparisons.

About this clone itself: The antigen remains unidentified.

In germline, CDR1 is MNHEY, CDR2 SMNVEV (reference sequence). The junction had 5 bases not matched to a gene; V was cut back by 6 bases and J by 1 base. CDR3 length: 15 amino acids. Clones were read by immunoSEQ multiplex PCR, and TCRdb kept only the in-frame ones, dropping some. The sample holds about 34,000 clones, 78% seen once. The sequenced sample consisted of CD45RA- memory CD4+ T cells from PBMCs. V is TRBV27 and J is TRBJ2-7, with 11 bases matching TRBD1. This sequence originates from a human donor with narcolepsy. The CDR3 region has the DNA TGTGCCAGCAGAAGGGACAGGGGGTTGTCCTACGAGCAGTACTTC. Protein sequence: CASRRDRGLSYEQYF.